The 20 T cell receptor beta chains given below trace back to one sample, sequenced in a study of T cells after yellow fever vaccination. TCRdb independently ran MiXCR on the 5' RACE reads; one entry per CDR3 protein. The table lists 550,000 or so distinct CDR3 sequences, over 15% of them singletons. Sequenced here: PBMCs, sampled 15 days after the yellow fever booster vaccination. The receptors were gathered from a man younger than 45 who received the YFV17D yellow fever vaccine.

The chain joins TRBV12-3 or TRBV12-4 to TRBJ2-3; perhaps TRBD2 as D (5 bases). The V end was cut by 6 bases, the J end by 5 bases, with 15 bases between. The CDR3 spans 14 residues. In DNA, the CDR3 is TGTGCCAGCAGAGGACTCGGCAGAATAGATACGCAGTATTTT. It yields the protein CASRGLGRIDTQYF.

This clonotype occurred a few times. The rearrangement joins TRBV7-9 to TRBJ2-5, with TRBD1 matching over 10 bases. V was clipped by 5 bases and J by 4 bases; unmatched bases: 10. CDR1 is SEHNR and CDR2 is FQNEAQ in the germline V gene (reference sequence). The CDR3 covers 16 residues. CDR3 coding DNA: TGTGCCAGCAGCAGGGGACAGGGGACTTCCGGAGAGACCCAGTACTTC. Its protein is CASSRGQGTSGETQYF.

This clonotype has at least ten counts. The V call is TRBV15, the J call TRBJ1-5; 7 bases agree with TRBD1. V shed 0 bases and J 6 bases; nucleotides not matched to a gene: 5. The CDR3 is 15 residues long. Per the germline V gene, CDR1 is LNHNV and CDR2 is YYDKDF (reference sequence). CDR3 DNA sequence: TGTGCCACCAGCAGAGATCCAGGGGGGGGTCAGCCCCAGCATTTT. Encoded protein: CATSRDPGGGQPQHF.

The genes are TRBV12-3 or TRBV12-4 and TRBJ1-4, with D possibly being TRBD1 (5 bases). Trimming took 7 bases from V and 6 from J, leaving 12 bases between them. The CDR3 loop spans 13 amino acids. The DNA of the CDR3 is TGTGCCAGCAAGGTCGGGGGTGATGAAAAACTGTTTTTT. This translates into CASKVGGDEKLFF.

Details on this clonotype: The junction shows a germline mismatch at one end, possibly a read error. The chain employs TRBV5-1 and TRBJ2-3, with 8 positions matching TRBD2. The CDR3 sequence is 13 residues long. Per the germline V gene, CDR1 is SGHRS and CDR2 is YFSETQ. CDR3 sequence: CATSGGQADTQYF. CDR3 DNA sequence: TGCGCCACCAGCGGGGGACAAGCAGATACGCAGTATTTT.

This chain connects TRBV27 to TRBJ2-7; perhaps TRBD2 as D (5 bases). In germline, CDR1 is MNHEY, CDR2 SMNVEV (reference sequence). Between the trimmed V and J ends, which lost 1 base and 5 bases, there was a span of 9 bases. This CDR3 is built from 13 residues. DNA for the CDR3: TGTGCCAGCAGTTTATATTGGGGAGACGAGCAGTACTTC. It encodes CASSLYWGDEQYF.

This clonotype has just a few counts. The genes are TRBV7-2 and TRBJ2-2, with D perhaps matching TRBD1 or TRBD2 (6 bases each). Deletions cut 1 base from V and 6 bases from J, with 18 bases between. Germline CDR1 SGHTA, CDR2 FQGNSA. The CDR3 runs 17 residues. CDR3 sequence: CASSLVGSGARAGELFF. CDR3 bases: TGTGCCAGCAGCTTAGTGGGTTCGGGGGCCAGGGCCGGGGAGCTGTTTTTT.

This chain's CDR3 is CASSHPTGLGTDTQYF. CDR3 coding DNA: TGCGCCAGCAGCCACCCTACAGGGTTGGGCACAGATACGCAGTATTTT. The chain is built from TRBV4-3 and TRBJ2-3; D might be TRBD1 (6 bases). Germline CDR1 reads LGHNA; CDR2 reads YSLEER. This CDR3 has 16 residues. The ends were cut back, 3 bases at V and 1 base at J, with 14 bases in the middle.

The chain employs TRBV24-1 and TRBJ2-1; TRBD2 aligns across 8 bases. V shed 3 bases and J 3 bases; nucleotides not matched to a gene: 6. The CDR3 loop spans 16 amino acids. Germline lookup yields CDR1 KGHDR and CDR2 SFDVKD. CDR3 DNA: TGTGCCACCAGTGATGGCGGGACTAGGTTCTACAATGAGCAGTTCTTC. Residues: CATSDGGTRFYNEQFF.

The table lists this clonotype with many counts. The chain couples TRBV5-1 to TRBJ2-7; D gene ambiguous. This CDR3 region has 11 residues. CDR1 and CDR2 (germline): SGHRS, YFSETQ. The germline V and J ends were trimmed by 0 bases and 7 bases, with 5 bases remaining between them. The CDR3 nucleotides read TGCGCCAGCAGCTTGGAGAGAGAGCAGTACTTC. It specifies CASSLEREQYF.

This clonotype was detected a few times. The genes are TRBV18 and TRBJ2-2; 8 bases align to TRBD1. Germline trimming cut 4 bases from V and 2 bases from J; bases unmatched to any gene: 15. CDR3 length: 19 amino acids. Germline V gene sequence: CDR1 KGHSH, CDR2 LQKENI. The CDR3 nucleotides read TGTGCCAGCTCACGTTTCAATCCCACCGGGACAGGAAACACCGGGGAGCTGTTTTTT. Translating gives CASSRFNPTGTGNTGELFF. Variable domain in full (rest from reference TRBV18 and TRBJ2-2): NAGVMQNPRHLVRRRGQEARLRCSPMKGHSHVYWYRQLPEEGLKFMVYLQKENIIDESGMPKERFSAEFPKEGPSILRIQQVVRGDSAAYFCASSRFNPTGTGNTGELFFGEGSRLTVL.

This clonotype was seen only a few times. This could be a read error, since a much larger clone is one nucleotide away. J is TRBJ2-3 and V is TRBV9; D may match TRBD1 or TRBD2 (5 bases each). Trimming cost V 4 bases and J 0 bases, with 12 bases left between them. This CDR3 is built from 15 residues. Per the germline V gene, CDR1 is SGDLS and CDR2 is YYNGEE. CDR3 loop: CASSLEGPSTDTQYF. CDR3 DNA: TGTGCCAGCAGCTTAGAGGGGCCTAGCACAGATACGCAGTATTTT.

V and J are TRBV12-3 or TRBV12-4 and TRBJ2-1; TRBD2 agrees at 8 bases. V was clipped by 5 bases and J by 6 bases; unmatched bases: 15. This CDR3 contains 17 residues. CDR3 bases: TGTGCCAGCAGTCCCAGTACGAGCGGGAGAGAGAGCAATGAGCAGTTCTTC. Translated, it gives CASSPSTSGRESNEQFF.

The chain is built from TRBV7-9 and TRBJ2-3; 8 bases fit TRBD2. J was trimmed by 2 bases and V by 5 bases; bases with no gene match: 12. This CDR3 has 17 residues. Germline V gives CDR1 SEHNR, CDR2 FQNEAQ (reference sequence). The CDR3, as DNA: TGTGCCAGCAGCCCACCGGGAGGGCCCGAATCCACAGATACGCAGTATTTT. Encoded protein: CASSPPGGPESTDTQYF.

The CDR3 loop is CASSYSSYTDTQYF. The CDR3 DNA sequence: TGTGCCAGCAGTTACTCGTCCTACACAGATACGCAGTATTTT. The genes are TRBV6-5 and TRBJ2-3; D is uncertain. The CDR3 consists of 14 residues. Trimming took 0 bases from V and 2 from J, leaving 6 bases between them. The germline V gene has CDR1 MNHEY and CDR2 SVGAGI.

This clonotype has just a few counts. The chain couples TRBV5-1 to TRBJ2-7; D possibly corresponds to TRBD2 (5 bases). Trimming took off 6 bases at V and 2 bases at J, with 12 bases between the two ends. CDR3 length equals 13 residues. Germline V gives CDR1 SGHRS, CDR2 YFSETQ. The CDR3 protein is CASTVPGTYEQYF. CDR3 coding DNA: TGCGCCAGCACCGTTCCCGGGACCTACGAGCAGTACTTC.

This clonotype was detected only a few times. The chain employs TRBV2 and TRBJ2-3; the D gene could be TRBD1 or TRBD2 (5 bases each). The CDR3 loop spans 17 amino acids. Trimming shortened V by 4 bases and J by 5 bases, and 22 bases separated the two germline ends. The germline gives CDR1 SNHLY, CDR2 FYNNEI. CDR3 in amino acids: CASSVMRGARQGDTQYF. CDR3 DNA sequence: TGTGCCAGCAGTGTTATGAGGGGAGCCCGCCAAGGAGATACGCAGTATTTT.

This clonotype showed up just a few times. This chain uses TRBV20-1 with TRBJ2-1; 7 bases are shared with TRBD2. Germline-derived CDR1 and CDR2 are DFQATT and SNEGSKA (reference sequence). V lost 4 bases, J lost 2 bases, and 5 bases stayed unmatched. This CDR3 is built from 14 residues. The CDR3 spells CSAMTGTTYNEQFF. CDR3 bases: TGCAGTGCTATGACCGGGACTACCTACAATGAGCAGTTCTTC.

This clonotype occurred a few times. The rearrangement links TRBV10-3 to TRBJ2-1, with D possibly being TRBD2 (5 bases). V dropped 0 bases and J dropped 0 bases, with 6 bases sitting between them. Germline-derived CDR1 and CDR2 are ENHRY and SYGVKD. This CDR3 contains 15 residues. This chain's CDR3 is CAISESGSSYNEQFF. DNA for the CDR3: TGTGCCATCAGTGAGTCGGGGAGCTCCTACAATGAGCAGTTCTTC.

This clonotype was seen once. The chain employs TRBV7-9 and TRBJ2-7; 8 bases agree with TRBD1. The CDR3 runs 13 residues. V trimming: 5 bases; J trimming: 5 bases; junction bases outside the gene matches: 5. Germline V gene sequence: CDR1 SEHNR, CDR2 FQNEAQ (reference sequence). The CDR3 coding sequence is TGTGCCAGCAGCCAGACAGGGGTCGACGAGCAGTACTTC. Residues: CASSQTGVDEQYF.